The clone carrying this T cell receptor (beta chain) was seen at least ten times. The data were taken from a study of naive and memory T cell subsets. Trimming pared 5 bases from V and 0 bases from J, leaving 7 bases between. The germline V gene has CDR1 KGHSH and CDR2 LQKENI. This CDR3 is built from 14 residues. Both TRBC1 and TRBC2 were covered by a beta constant-region primer of two equimolar oligonucleotides. TCRdb passed the UMI-ligation and nested PCR reads through MiXCR, listing each CDR3 protein once. The sample shows roughly 98,000 distinct CDR3 sequences, about 7% of them seen only once. The TCR comes from a human donor in good health. The sample taken for sequencing was central memory CD4+ T cells from blood. This chain links TRBV18 with TRBJ1-4; D is possibly TRBD1 (6 bases). The CDR3 here is CASSAGATNEKLFF. CDR3 in DNA: TGTGCCAGCTCAGCAGGGGCAACTAATGAAAAACTGTTTTTT.